The 3 T cell receptor beta chains below come from one sample, sequenced in a study of blood T cell repertoires in COVID-19. Sequencing used immunoSEQ multiplex PCR; TCRdb keeps in-frame clones, though not all of them. The sample includes around 340,000 clones, roughly nine tenths of them seen just once. Sequences were obtained from peripheral blood. These receptors originate from a woman aged 60-70 years with COVID-19, enrolled during active disease.

The rearrangement joins TRBV18 to TRBJ1-4; D perhaps matches TRBD1 (6 bases). The CDR3 loop spans 15 amino acids. Trimming removed 4 bases from V and 5 bases from J, with 14 bases in between. Per germline, CDR1 KGHSH and CDR2 LQKENI. CDR3 bases: TGTGCCAGCTCACTGGGGACAATTAAAAATGAAAAACTGTTTTTT. Translation: CASSLGTIKNEKLFF.

The CDR3 here is CASSQEAVVPKNIQYF. As DNA, the CDR3 is TGTGCCAGCAGCCAAGAGGCGGTTGTGCCCAAAAACATTCAGTACTTC. This chain uses TRBV3-1 (or the pseudogene TRBV3-2) with TRBJ2-4; D not resolved. Germline assignment: CDR1 LGHDT and CDR2 YNNKEL (reference sequence). V was trimmed by 0 bases and J by 2 bases, leaving 11 bases between them. CDR3 length equals 16 residues.

This chain joins TRBV7-2 and TRBJ1-5; D ambiguous. This CDR3 has 16 amino acids. V was shortened by 2 bases and J by 11 bases, with 22 bases between the two germline ends. Germline-derived CDR1 and CDR2 are SGHTA and FQGNSA. DNA for the CDR3: TGTGCCAGCAGCTTATTCCAGATCTCCTCTCACGGGACCCAGCATTTT. This gives the protein CASSLFQISSHGTQHF.